The clone carrying this T cell receptor beta chain was seen only a few times. The data stem from a study of cytomegalovirus exposure and HLA in healthy donors. The primer mix had 60 Vbeta and 13 Jbeta primers. Generated by immunoSEQ multiplex PCR, the TCRdb table keeps only in-frame clones and is missing some. Of 110,000 to 150,000 clones listed, around 80% were seen once; the top ten hold approximately 2.7%. There are 15 residues in the CDR3. The germline CDR1 and CDR2 sequences are SEHNR and FQNEAQ (reference sequence). V lost 6 bases to trimming and J lost 3 bases; unmatched junction nucleotides: 9.

The gene calls are TRBV7-9 and TRBJ1-1; 8 nucleotides agree with TRBD1. Sequencing input: PBMCs. The receptor was isolated from a boy aged 2 to 9 in good health and CMV-seronegative. This chain's CDR3 is CASSGTGPEDTEAFF. DNA for the CDR3: TGTGCCAGCAGTGGGACAGGACCTGAGGACACTGAAGCTTTCTTT.